This TCR beta chain came from a study of blood T cell repertoires in COVID-19. Across the whole study: Both acute and convalescent COVID-19 samples were obtained from the United States, Italy and Spain.

Participants, about 18 to 90 years old, spanned 25 or so US areas. Clinical history as reported by participants underpinned cohort assignment. CDR3 length equals 14 residues. CDR1 is SGHVS, CDR2 FNYEAQ, per germline. The germline V and J ends were trimmed by 5 bases and 7 bases, with 14 bases remaining between them. How the authors handled the data: Estimated nucleated cell counts came from reference gene primer amplification. Assay: immunoSEQ multiplex PCR; the TCRdb copy retains only in-frame clones and omits some. D and trimming were read from the DNA, whereas the V and J calls and clone size are those reported in that table. Among around 260,000 clones, 90% were seen once, and the ten largest hold around 1.1%.

The material sequenced was PBMCs or T cells enriched from blood (not recorded which). The clonotype was recovered from a woman aged 25 to 39 who had recovered from COVID-19. This chain joins TRBV7-6 and TRBJ1-4, with D possibly matching TRBD1 (5 bases). CDR3 sequence reads: CASSQDQGGEKLFF. The CDR3, as DNA: TGTGCCAGCAGCCAGGACCAGGGCGGTGAAAAACTGTTTTTT.